What follows is one T cell receptor (beta chain) and its context. Its antigen is not known. A read error may account for a junction end that differs from germline. The sample originates from a study of tumor-infiltrating lymphocytes in primary liver carcinoma. Whole-study context: The neoplasms were of stage T1-T3 N0M0, with dimensions of roughly 4.2 to 11 cm across. General study points: Paired tumor-adjacent and tumor-blood samples overlapped less than tumor region pairs did.

The investigators made TCR beta cDNA from roughly 0.55 ug total RNA, using a constant-region primer. ARM-PCR, slightly modified, supplied the TCR beta libraries through three nested multiplex PCR rounds. In the first two PCR rounds, TRBV1-TRBV30 forward primers were paired with a C-beta reverse primer, and each round lasted approximately 10 cycles. TCRdb re-called the multiplex PCR reads through MiXCR, storing one row per CDR3 protein. The sample includes roughly 120,000 distinct CDR3 sequences, 55% to 75% of them seen just once. The CDR3 has 15 amino acids. CDR1 and CDR2 (germline): SGHAT, FQDESV (reference sequence). RNA and DNA were co-extracted from 20-30 mg of unsorted bulk tissue. All tumor specimens exceeded 90% viable tumor cells.

This sequence joins TRBV11-1 and TRBJ2-5; 8 nucleotides match TRBD2. Sequencing input: liver tumor tissue from sampling region 1. Sample subset: tumor region T1, superior pole. The receptor's source is a woman aged 55-70 years with primary liver carcinoma and hepatitis B virus infection. Here the CDR3 DNA reads TGCGCCAGCAGCTTACGACTAGCGACGAAAGAGGCCCAGTACTTC. Amino acid sequence: CASSLRLATKEAQYF. The full variable domain, rest sourced from reference TRBV11-1 and TRBJ2-5, is EAEVAQSPRYKITEKSQAVAFWCDPISGHATLYWYRQILGQGPELLVQFQDESVVDDSQLPKDRFSAERLKGVDSTLKIQPAELGDSAMYLCASSLRLATKEAQYFGPGTRLLVL.